This record concerns one T cell receptor beta chain sequence. No antigen is known for it. Within one base of it there is no much larger clone, and no base qualities were kept. TCR CDR3 regions were amplified from genomic DNA by multiplex PCR using the deep immunoSEQ assay. For each cell subset, the extracted genomic DNA was distributed evenly across all wells of several immunoSEQ 96-well plates, and each plate served as one replicate. For sorted subsets, each replicate PCR was loaded with roughly 190 ng genomic DNA, equivalent to about 30,000 T cell genomes. Purified libraries were quantified with a Qubit 3.0 fluorometer, sized on a Bioanalyzer 2100, and re-quantified with the KAPA Library Quantification kit. Every immunoSEQ 96-well plate was sequenced on a separate single-read 150-cycle Illumina NextSeq 550 flow cell. Processing in the source paper ran as follows. Because the immunoSEQ output held only junctional sequences and lacked quality scores, the filtering could not match the filtering applied to full-length reads. Sequences were annotated with PyIR, a Python wrapper for IgBLAST v1.9, using IMGT germline references to assign V/J genes and CDR3. Reads with weak V/J assignments (E-value above 1e-6), missing CDR3, stop codons, out-of-frame junctions, or ambiguous translated residues were removed. V3J clonotypes were defined by identical inferred V gene, J gene, and CDR3 amino acid sequence. Percentage overlap between repertoires was calculated by dividing the number of shared unique clonotypes by the size of the smaller repertoire. Repertoire richness was assessed with RTK rarefaction, the Chao1 estimator, and Recon v2.1 estimates of unobserved clonotypes. OLGA was used to compute generation probabilities for all TCRbeta clonotypes that the gDNA method yielded from a handful of donors. Imported from immuneACCESS, the table was reduced by TCRdb to in-frame sequences with V and J called. These copies leave out some clones; in studies compared against another copy, an unresolved V gene accounts for under half, and the cause of the remainder is not known. V, J and clone size derive from that table, while D and trimming were established from the DNA sequence. The sample table records almost 700,000 clones; about 90% of these occur just once. In total, the top ten clones hold about 24% of the sample.

The data were obtained in a study of shared clonotypes between healthy human individuals (dated by TCRdb to about 2020). Concerning the study at large: The cohort included three men and a couple of women between 18 and 49 years of age. For each donor, three plates each were used for CD4 naive and CD4 memory, two plates were used for CD8 naive, and one plate was used for CD8 memory. To estimate repertoire size and how much clonotype sharing occurs between individuals, the study deeply sequenced the blood TCR repertoires of five or six healthy adults. To increase sequencing depth and limit assay-specific biases, different laboratories used diverse techniques to prepare libraries and sequence TCR repertoires. Leukapheresis yielded between about 0.85 and 9.5 billion PBMCs per donor. Here is what the overall study found, with its caveats: Higher generation probabilities were observed for clonotypes shared by all four sorted-subset donors than for non-shared clonotypes. The genetic and exposure-history diversity represented was limited by the small number of donors. Across a few donors, approximately 5% of naive CD4, approximately 3.6% of naive CD8, 2% to 2.5% of memory CD4, and 0.3% to 0.45% of memory CD8 clonotypes were shared. Estimated clonotype richness was generally larger for naive than for memory subsets. Sampling was restricted to blood, and TCR repertoires in tissues likely differ from the TCR repertoires found in blood. Incomplete sequencing was indicated by rarefaction of sorted-subset datasets, despite the large sequencing depth. Pairwise subsampling indicated that sequencing depth was expected to affect the degree of clonotype sharing among donors.

CD8 naive samples were obtained by positive selection for CCR7 among CD45RO-negative cells, yielding a CD45RA+CCR7+ population from which TemRA cells were excluded. The donors were healthy, HIV-negative adults with no recently reported acute infections or vaccinations. All donors were Caucasian adults living in Nashville, Tennessee, USA. After blood collection by leukapheresis, PBMCs were isolated using Ficoll-Histopaque density gradient centrifugation and then cryopreserved in the vapor phase of liquid nitrogen. Purity and quantity of every magnetically sorted T cell population were checked by analytical flow cytometry. From each sorted fraction, genomic DNA was isolated and quantified by UV absorbance on a Nanodrop 2000c. CDR1 and CDR2 are read off the germline V gene as MDHEN and SYDVKM. The junction carries 14 bases between V and J, which are trimmed by 6 bases and 2 bases respectively. Reading from cysteine to phenylalanine, the CDR3 counts 15 amino acids. Solely the CDR3 DNA is kept, with 45 bases framed from the first base.

This sequence uses TRBV28 and TRBJ1-5; the best D guess is TRBD1, with 6 bases matching. The receptor comes from a man aged 30-40 years in good health. What was sequenced was naive CD8+ T cells sorted from blood. The sample's cell subset or site label, decoded: CD45RA+CCR7+. The CDR3 reads CASRSQGIRNQPQHF. The DNA reads TGTGCCAGCAGAAGCCAGGGGATCCGCAATCAGCCCCAGCATTTT.